Listed below are T cell receptor beta chains from one sample, sequenced in a study of shared clonotypes between healthy human individuals. Method: immunoSEQ multiplex PCR; TCRdb's copy keeps in-frame clones and lacks some. This sample carries roughly 2.2 million clones, roughly 92% of them seen once, and the ten largest clones take around 0.35%. Sequencing was carried out using naive CD4+ T cells from PBMCs. These receptors came from a man aged 18 to 30 in good health. Some clones in this sample may be carry-over from other donors' samples. CDR3s include the opening cysteine and the closing phenylalanine or tryptophan. D genes are given only for firm matches. The size field is filled for only some rows; it gives once, few, many or a size class.

v_gene,d_gene,abundance,j_gene,CDR3nt,CDR3aa
TRBV7-2,.,.,TRBJ1-1,TGTGCCAGCAGCTTCAACAGGGTTGACACTGAAGCTTTCTTT,CASSFNRVDTEAFF
TRBV5-1,.,.,TRBJ2-7,TGCGCCAGCAGCTTGGTAGGGGGACCCTCCTACGAGCAGTACTTC,CASSLVGGPSYEQYF
TRBV4-1,.,.,TRBJ2-7,TGCGCCAGCAGCCAAGTGGTCAGGGGCTACGAGCAGTACTTC,CASSQVVRGYEQYF
TRBV6-1,TRBD1,.,TRBJ1-5,TGTGCCAGCAGTGAAACAGGGGATATTCAGCCCCAGCATTTT,CASSETGDIQPQHF
TRBV2,TRBD2,once,TRBJ2-7,TGTGCCAGCAGCAGGACTAGCGGGAGGACTGAGCAGTACTTC,CASSRTSGRTEQYF
TRBV27,.,.,TRBJ1-5,TGTGCCAGCAGTCACATTTATGAGGCAGGGGACAATCAGCCCCAGCATTTT,CASSHIYEAGDNQPQHF
TRBV7-9,.,.,TRBJ1-3,TGTGCCAGCAGCCAACTGGGGGGGTACTCTGGAAACACCATATATTTT,CASSQLGGYSGNTIYF
TRBV29-1,.,.,TRBJ2-7,TGCAGCGTTAGCTCCGGGACATCCACCGTGGAGCAGTACTTC,CSVSSGTSTVEQYF
TRBV9,TRBD1,.,TRBJ2-2,TGTGCCAGCAGCGCGCGGACAGGGGTGAGGCAAAAAACCGGGGAGCTGTTTTTT,CASSARTGVRQKTGELFF
TRBV5-1,.,.,TRBJ2-7,TGCGCCAGCAGCTTGGCCGGTCAACTGCGGTCCTACGAGCAGTACTTC,CASSLAGQLRSYEQYF
TRBV4-1,.,.,TRBJ2-1,TGCGCCAGCAGCCACGATCCCGGGACCGACTCCTACAATGAGCAGTTCTTC,CASSHDPGTDSYNEQFF
TRBV5-1,TRBD1,.,TRBJ1-4,TGCGCCAGCAGCCCCCTCACAGGGGCGGGTGAAAAACTGTTTTTT,CASSPLTGAGEKLFF
TRBV10-2,TRBD2,.,TRBJ2-1,TGCGCCAGCACCTCAATTCGTGGGGGGAGGGATGAGCAGTTCTTC,CASTSIRGGRDEQFF
TRBV6-5,TRBD1,.,TRBJ1-5,TGTGCCAGCAGTACGGGACAGATCAATCAGCCCCAGCATTTT,CASSTGQINQPQHF
TRBV27,TRBD1,.,TRBJ2-2,TGTGCCAGCAGCCTACAGGGGGCGGTTGTTACCGGGGAGCTGTTTTTT,CASSLQGAVVTGELFF
TRBV7-9,TRBD1,.,TRBJ1-2,TGTGCCAGCAGCTCAACCGGGACAGCTAACTATGGCTACACCTTC,CASSSTGTANYGYTF
TRBV5-1,TRBD1,.,TRBJ1-4,TGCGCCAGCAGCCGATCGGACAGGGTTTACGAAAAACTGTTTTTT,CASSRSDRVYEKLFF
TRBV5-1,.,.,TRBJ2-1,TGCGCCAGCAGCTTGGAAAGGGCTTACAATGAGCAGTTCTTC,CASSLERAYNEQFF